This paragraph reports one TCR beta chain. This clonotype was found many times. There is no known antigen for this receptor. No quality values exist for individual bases; no much larger clone is one base distant. Sequenced using an Illumina NovaSeq 6000. TCRalpha and TCRbeta cDNA libraries were built by 5'RACE with constant-segment primers, adding sample barcodes and unique molecular identifiers. RNA was extracted from every sample with Trizol reagent. Libraries were amplified in two PCR steps, with a second sample barcode and Illumina TruSeq adapters added in the second step. Sequencing of the libraries was done on an Illumina NovaSeq, producing 2 x 150 bp paired-end reads. Turning to the authors' computational methods: Demultiplexing of reads and collapsing into UMI-guided consensus sequences were performed with migec v1.2.7. With mixcr v2.1.11, UMI consensuses were aligned to TRA and TRB V and J templates and assembled into clonotypes. A clonotype was counted as expanded or contracted only when both edgeR and NoisET called the clonotype significant, with the noise models trained on biological replicates. edgeR calls used a false discovery rate-adjusted p below 0.01 and a log2 fold-change threshold of 1. As an exploratory analysis of dynamics, max-normalized trajectories of the 1000 most abundant clonotypes were examined by PCA with hierarchical clustering. Each responding clone was given a CD4 or CD8 phenotype based on the CD4+ and CD8+ repertoires, which had been sequenced separately. The public reads were quality trimmed at Q25 with fastp and then assembled into clones with MiXCR by TCRdb, keeping productive beta chains. Each entry is one CDR3 protein sequence, shown with its most common DNA and genes. Here the V and J calls rest on TCRdb's processing, not on the authors' analysis. The sample data list fewer than 350,000 distinct CDR3 sequences, and 14% of these were observed just once. Roughly 23% of the sample rests with the top ten.

V loses 2 bases, J loses 9 bases, and the germline ends lie 8 bases apart. The cysteine opens and the phenylalanine closes a CDR3 of 12 amino acids. Only CDR3 DNA remains: 36 bases, in frame from the first base. These data belong to a study of T-cell memory formation after mild COVID-19 (dated by TCRdb to 2020 to 2023). A note on the overall study: TCR sequence clusters from the two donors were found to be largely donor specific. In two donors, T-cell clones that expanded and contracted after mild COVID-19 were followed by sequencing TCRalpha and TCRbeta repertoires longitudinally. The cohort was made up of two young adult volunteers, one female and one male, who were previously healthy. The research as a whole found: The study included only a couple of mild cases, and larger cohorts that include severe cases with pre-infection samples were judged to be necessary. From day 15 to 85, contracting clones showed balanced CD4/CD8 phenotypes, whereas a second wave of clones that expanded from day 15 to 37 leaned towards CD4+. The detection of some responding clones in pre-infection memory suggests that pre-existing cross-reactive memory T cells joined the SARS-CoV-2 response. Contracting CD4+ clones were located mainly in the CM and EM memory subsets, whereas CD8+ clones were found to be enriched in EMRA. SARS-CoV-2 specificity was not confirmed for the second-wave clones peaking on day 37.

Ficoll-Paque density gradient centrifugation was the method used to isolate PBMCs. The receptor was isolated from a man aged 18 to 30 who had mild COVID-19 (a few samples of this study predate the infection). The sample titles of this study are shuffled in the database, so cell type and time point are left out; the donor was told from shared clones. The specimen was PBMCs or a T cell subset sorted from them (not recorded which). The sequence joins TRBV12-3 or TRBV12-4 to TRBJ2-1, with no D gene named confidently. The CDR3 reads CASSLNPGEQFF. The sequenced DNA: TGTGCCAGCAGTTTAAACCCTGGTGAGCAGTTCTTC.